The 10 T cell receptor beta chains presented below share a single source sample, sequenced in a study of Ad26.COV2.S vaccination and SARS-CoV-2 variants. TCRdb keeps only in-frame clones here, not all; method: immunoSEQ multiplex PCR. The repertoire holds some 320,000 clones, with about 82% as singletons. As for treatment: some 20 received Ad26.COV2.S at low or high dose, single or two shots; about five received placebo; per-sample allocation not given. It was on day 63 after the first vaccine or placebo injection that samples were taken. The input for sequencing was peripheral blood, taken in a trial of Ad26.COV2.S vaccine versus placebo. The receptors were gathered from a person aged 18-60 years who received the Ad26.COV2.S COVID-19 vaccine or a placebo.

The chain combines TRBV6-1 with TRBJ2-7; no firm D call. With 1 base removed from V and 2 bases from J, the gap between germline ends came to 12 bases. This CDR3 is 15 amino acids long. Germline V gives CDR1 MNHNS, CDR2 SASEGT. The CDR3 nucleotides are TGTGCCAGCAGTGAAGAGGTGGGCGATACCTACGAGCAGTACTTC. Translated: CASSEEVGDTYEQYF.

The chain carries TRBV6-5 and TRBJ1-2, with D unresolved. In germline, CDR1 is MNHEY, CDR2 SVGAGI. CDR3 length equals 13 residues. V lost 2 bases to trimming and J lost 2 bases, with 6 bases between them. This chain's CDR3 is CASSYNSNYGYTF. In DNA, the CDR3 is TGTGCCAGCAGTTACAACAGCAACTATGGCTACACCTTC.

The chain links TRBV3-1 (or the pseudogene TRBV3-2) to TRBJ2-5; 11 bases fit TRBD2. V was pared by 2 bases and J by 5 bases, with 4 bases of the junction left unmatched. Germline CDR1 LGHDT, CDR2 YNNKEL (reference sequence). The CDR3 covers 15 residues. Here the CDR3 DNA reads TGTGCCAGCAGCCAAAGTAGCGGGGGGGCCGAGACCCAGTACTTC. The encoded protein is CASSQSSGGAETQYF.

The chain has TRBV30 and TRBJ1-1; 7 nucleotides align to TRBD1. Germline V lookup: CDR1 GTSNPN, CDR2 SVGIG (reference sequence). This CDR3 spans 13 amino acids. After removal of 0 bases from V and 5 bases from J, the junction contained 3 bases not matched to a gene. In DNA, the CDR3 is TGTGCCTGGAGTGTACAGGGGTGGACTGAAGCTTTCTTT. It is translated as CAWSVQGWTEAFF.

This clone appeared once. The V gene is TRBV19, the J gene TRBJ1-5; 8 bases map to TRBD1. V shed 1 base and J 1 base; nucleotides not matched to a gene: 6. Germline CDR1 LNHDA, CDR2 SQIVND (reference sequence). The CDR3 is 17 residues long. This CDR3 is CASSIGAGGSSNQPQHF. The DNA of the CDR3 is TGTGCCAGTAGTATAGGGGCAGGGGGCTCGAGCAATCAGCCCCAGCATTTT.

The chain is built from TRBV9 and TRBJ1-2; a possible D gene is TRBD1 (5 bases). The CDR3 is 15 amino acids. CDR1 and CDR2 from the germline V gene are SGDLS and YYNGEE. V was pared by 3 bases and J by 4 bases, with 16 bases between. The CDR3 DNA is TGTGCCAGCAGCGGCGGGGCTGTGGGAGGCTATGGCTACACCTTC. Encoded protein: CASSGGAVGGYGYTF.

The chain couples TRBV5-1 to TRBJ2-5, with no clear D. The length of the CDR3 is 13 residues. V lost 4 bases and J 5 bases, leaving 12 bases between the germline ends. Germline V lookup: CDR1 SGHRS, CDR2 YFSETQ. The CDR3 bases are TGCGCCAGCAGCCTGGACCTCGGGGAGACCCAGTACTTC. As protein: CASSLDLGETQYF.

This chain links TRBV5-1 with TRBJ2-4, with 7 bases identical to TRBD2. The CDR3 has 13 amino acids. CDR1 is SGHRS, CDR2 YFSETQ, per germline. J was trimmed by 5 bases and V by 6 bases; bases with no gene match: 5. The CDR3 DNA follows: TGCGCCAGCAACGGACTAGACCAAAACATTCAGTACTTC. It codes for CASNGLDQNIQYF. Using reference TRBV5-1 and TRBJ2-4 for the parts outside the CDR3, the full variable domain is KAGVTQTPRYLIKTRGQQVTLSCSPISGHRSVSWYQQTPGQGLQFLFEYFSETQRNKGNFPGRFSGRQFSNSRSEMNVSTLELGDSALYLCASNGLDQNIQYFGAGTRLSVL.

CDR3 loop: CAWSISGSLNTEAFF. CDR3 nucleotides: TGTGCCTGGAGTATCTCGGGGTCTCTGAACACTGAAGCTTTCTTT. This chain connects TRBV30 to TRBJ1-1; D is unresolved. Trimming stripped 2 bases from V and 0 bases from J, with 13 bases between. The germline V gene encodes CDR1 GTSNPN and CDR2 SVGIG (reference sequence). The CDR3 loop spans 15 amino acids.

This clone is a singleton in its sample. The chain links TRBV29-1 to TRBJ2-7; D call uncertain. This CDR3 region has 12 residues. Trimming pared 1 base from V and 5 bases from J, leaving 9 bases between. Germline V gene data show CDR1 as SQVTM and CDR2 as ANQGSEA. Here the CDR3 reads CSVEVRRDEQYF. CDR3 bases: TGCAGCGTTGAAGTACGTCGGGACGAGCAGTACTTC.